This is a list of T cell receptor beta chains from one sample in a study of blood T cell repertoires in COVID-19. Sequenced by immunoSEQ multiplex PCR; TCRdb stores in-frame clones only, minus some. The sample yields roughly 130,000 clones, roughly three quarters seen once. The sequencing sample was made of peripheral blood. Source of these receptors: a woman aged 65 to 85 with COVID-19, enrolled during active disease. Both conserved end residues are part of each CDR3. Each record gives: clone size, J gene, D gene, V gene, CDR3 protein, CDR3 DNA. D genes are given only for firm matches. The size entry is marked missing in some rows and otherwise reads once, few, many or a size class.

clone size: -; J gene: TRBJ2-3; D gene: -; V gene: TRBV7-2; CDR3 protein: CASSPTGVRTDTQYF; CDR3 DNA: TGTGCCAGCAGCCCAACGGGTGTTCGCACAGATACGCAGTATTTT
clone size: -; J gene: TRBJ1-1; D gene: -; V gene: TRBV19; CDR3 protein: CASTLYGAGKSTEAFF; CDR3 DNA: TGTGCCAGTACCCTATACGGCGCAGGGAAGAGCACTGAAGCTTTCTTT
clone size: once; J gene: TRBJ1-5; D gene: -; V gene: TRBV27; CDR3 protein: CASTTSNQPQHF; CDR3 DNA: TGTGCCAGCACTACTAGCAATCAGCCCCAGCATTTT
clone size: -; J gene: TRBJ1-2; D gene: TRBD1; V gene: TRBV12-3/TRBV12-4; CDR3 protein: CASSFPRGYGYTF; CDR3 DNA: TGTGCCAGCAGTTTCCCCAGGGGGTATGGCTACACCTTC
clone size: few; J gene: TRBJ2-3; D gene: TRBD1; V gene: TRBV11-2; CDR3 protein: CASSLETGGTPDTQYF; CDR3 DNA: TGTGCCAGCAGCTTAGAGACAGGGGGCACCCCAGATACGCAGTATTTT
clone size: once; J gene: TRBJ2-5; D gene: TRBD2; V gene: TRBV18; CDR3 protein: CASSRAGGPFEETQYF; CDR3 DNA: TGTGCCAGCTCACGAGCGGGGGGGCCGTTTGAAGAGACCCAGTACTTC
clone size: -; J gene: TRBJ2-7; D gene: TRBD2; V gene: TRBV6-5; CDR3 protein: CASILSGGNHEQYF; CDR3 DNA: TGTGCCAGCATTCTAAGCGGGGGGAATCACGAGCAGTACTTC
clone size: -; J gene: TRBJ1-1; D gene: TRBD1; V gene: TRBV28; CDR3 protein: CASSLGDRVAFF; CDR3 DNA: TGTGCCAGCAGTTTAGGGGACAGAGTGGCTTTCTTT
clone size: -; J gene: TRBJ1-1; D gene: -; V gene: TRBV5-1; CDR3 protein: CASSLEGWGPEAFF; CDR3 DNA: TGCGCCAGCAGCTTGGAGGGGTGGGGCCCTGAAGCTTTCTTT
clone size: -; J gene: TRBJ1-4; D gene: TRBD1; V gene: TRBV19; CDR3 protein: CASSMGQGIEKLFF; CDR3 DNA: TGTGCCAGTAGTATGGGACAGGGTATTGAAAAACTGTTTTTT
clone size: -; J gene: TRBJ2-3; D gene: -; V gene: TRBV10-3; CDR3 protein: CAISATDTQYF; CDR3 DNA: TGTGCCATCAGTGCTACAGATACGCAGTATTTT
clone size: -; J gene: TRBJ2-5; D gene: -; V gene: TRBV28; CDR3 protein: CASSSLPPRGQETQYF; CDR3 DNA: TGTGCCAGCAGTTCCCTGCCCCCCAGGGGCCAAGAGACCCAGTACTTC
clone size: -; J gene: TRBJ1-1; D gene: -; V gene: TRBV27; CDR3 protein: CASSRVGGNTEAFF; CDR3 DNA: TGTGCCAGCAGCCGGGTGGGGGGGAACACTGAAGCTTTCTTT
clone size: few; J gene: TRBJ1-6; D gene: TRBD1; V gene: TRBV7-2; CDR3 protein: CASSQGQGALLSLHF; CDR3 DNA: TGTGCCAGCAGCCAGGGACAGGGAGCACTTTTATCCCTCCACTTT
clone size: -; J gene: TRBJ1-2; D gene: -; V gene: TRBV19; CDR3 protein: CASSRQSYGYTF; CDR3 DNA: TGTGCCAGTAGTAGACAGAGCTATGGCTACACCTTC
clone size: -; J gene: TRBJ1-2; D gene: -; V gene: TRBV19; CDR3 protein: CASHNSLYGYTF; CDR3 DNA: TGTGCCAGTCATAACAGCCTCTATGGCTACACCTTC
clone size: -; J gene: TRBJ1-1; D gene: -; V gene: TRBV27; CDR3 protein: CASSLLQGQAFF; CDR3 DNA: TGTGCCAGCAGTTTATTACAGGGTCAAGCTTTCTTT
clone size: -; J gene: TRBJ2-1; D gene: TRBD1; V gene: TRBV2; CDR3 protein: CASRAPGQGKDNEQFF; CDR3 DNA: TGTGCCAGCAGAGCCCCGGGACAGGGGAAAGACAATGAGCAGTTCTTC
clone size: -; J gene: TRBJ1-2; D gene: -; V gene: TRBV6-5; CDR3 protein: CASSPGEPSGYTF; CDR3 DNA: TGTGCCAGCAGCCCCGGAGAGCCGAGCGGCTACACCTTC
clone size: -; J gene: TRBJ1-6; D gene: -; V gene: TRBV14; CDR3 protein: CASSQGPRSPLHF; CDR3 DNA: TGTGCCAGCAGCCAAGGGCCACGTTCACCCCTCCACTTT
clone size: -; J gene: TRBJ1-2; D gene: TRBD1; V gene: TRBV28; CDR3 protein: CASSRNPQGAYGYTF; CDR3 DNA: TGTGCCAGCAGCCGCAATCCCCAGGGGGCCTATGGCTACACCTTC
clone size: -; J gene: TRBJ2-5; D gene: -; V gene: TRBV5-5; CDR3 protein: CASSSGSGLHQETQYF; CDR3 DNA: TGTGCCAGCAGCTCGGGGTCCGGGCTCCACCAAGAGACCCAGTACTTC
clone size: -; J gene: TRBJ1-2; D gene: -; V gene: TRBV5-1; CDR3 protein: CASSLDSYGYTF; CDR3 DNA: TGCGCCAGCAGCTTGGACAGCTACGGCTACACCTTC
clone size: -; J gene: TRBJ1-2; D gene: -; V gene: TRBV6-5; CDR3 protein: CASNKVRAFDYGYTF; CDR3 DNA: TGTGCCAGCAATAAGGTCAGGGCTTTCGACTATGGCTACACCTTC
clone size: -; J gene: TRBJ1-6; D gene: -; V gene: TRBV14; CDR3 protein: CASSQEATAAGSYNSPLHF; CDR3 DNA: TGTGCCAGCAGCCAAGAAGCTACAGCCGCAGGCTCCTATAATTCACCCCTCCACTTT
clone size: once; J gene: TRBJ1-1; D gene: -; V gene: TRBV2; CDR3 protein: CASSGGGANPPNTEAFF; CDR3 DNA: TGTGCCAGCAGTGGAGGGGGGGCTAATCCCCCCAACACTGAAGCTTTCTTT
clone size: few; J gene: TRBJ2-1; D gene: -; V gene: TRBV9; CDR3 protein: CASSVGSQEANEQFF; CDR3 DNA: TGTGCCAGCAGCGTAGGCAGTCAGGAGGCTAATGAGCAGTTCTTC
clone size: -; J gene: TRBJ1-1; D gene: TRBD1; V gene: TRBV2; CDR3 protein: CASSGNRGLWAFF; CDR3 DNA: TGTGCCAGCAGTGGAAACAGGGGGTTGTGGGCTTTCTTT
clone size: -; J gene: TRBJ1-1; D gene: -; V gene: TRBV7-9; CDR3 protein: CASSQTANTEAFF; CDR3 DNA: TGTGCCAGCAGCCAGACAGCTAACACTGAAGCTTTCTTT
clone size: -; J gene: TRBJ2-7; D gene: TRBD1; V gene: TRBV29-1; CDR3 protein: CSVEDRGTAENYEQYF; CDR3 DNA: TGCAGCGTTGAAGATAGGGGGACAGCTGAAAACTACGAGCAGTACTTC
clone size: -; J gene: TRBJ2-7; D gene: TRBD1; V gene: TRBV5-1; CDR3 protein: CASSSQGDEQYF; CDR3 DNA: TGCGCCAGCAGCTCACAGGGGGACGAGCAGTACTTC
clone size: -; J gene: TRBJ2-7; D gene: TRBD2; V gene: TRBV7-3; CDR3 protein: CASSWGGTSSYEQYF; CDR3 DNA: TGTGCCAGCAGCTGGGGGGGTACGAGCTCCTACGAGCAGTACTTC
clone size: few; J gene: TRBJ1-1; D gene: TRBD1; V gene: TRBV29-1; CDR3 protein: CSVTGGTEAFF; CDR3 DNA: TGCAGCGTTACAGGGGGCACTGAAGCTTTCTTT
clone size: -; J gene: TRBJ2-7; D gene: -; V gene: TRBV6-5; CDR3 protein: CASSYYGGATEQYF; CDR3 DNA: TGTGCCAGCAGTTACTATGGGGGGGCGACCGAGCAGTACTTC
clone size: -; J gene: TRBJ1-2; D gene: -; V gene: TRBV30; CDR3 protein: CAWSSLGTRYGYTF; CDR3 DNA: TGTGCCTGGAGTAGTCTCGGGACAAGATATGGCTACACCTTC
clone size: -; J gene: TRBJ1-6; D gene: -; V gene: TRBV6-5; CDR3 protein: CASRETVPLHF; CDR3 DNA: TGTGCCAGCAGGGAGACAGTACCCCTCCACTTT
clone size: -; J gene: TRBJ2-3; D gene: TRBD2; V gene: TRBV6-1; CDR3 protein: CASSELGLAGAKGTDTQYF; CDR3 DNA: TGTGCCAGCAGTGAGTTGGGGCTAGCGGGGGCCAAGGGCACAGATACGCAGTATTTT
clone size: -; J gene: TRBJ2-5; D gene: TRBD2; V gene: TRBV3-1/TRBV3-2; CDR3 protein: CASSPGLAGEETQYF; CDR3 DNA: TGTGCCAGCTCTCCGGGACTAGCGGGAGAAGAGACCCAGTACTTC
clone size: -; J gene: TRBJ2-3; D gene: -; V gene: TRBV21-1; CDR3 protein: CATSEIGGGTDTQYF; CDR3 DNA: TGTGCCACCTCGGAAATAGGGGGCGGAACAGATACGCAGTATTTT
clone size: -; J gene: TRBJ1-5; D gene: TRBD1; V gene: TRBV6-6; CDR3 protein: CASNDRGHKQPQHF; CDR3 DNA: TGTGCCAGCAACGACAGGGGCCACAAACAGCCCCAGCATTTT
clone size: few; J gene: TRBJ1-1; D gene: -; V gene: TRBV10-3; CDR3 protein: CAISRTGVNTEAFF; CDR3 DNA: TGTGCCATCAGCCGAACAGGAGTTAACACTGAAGCTTTCTTT
clone size: -; J gene: TRBJ2-4; D gene: -; V gene: TRBV30; CDR3 protein: CAWSGLAKNIQYF; CDR3 DNA: TGTGCCTGGAGTGGGCTAGCCAAAAACATTCAGTACTTC
clone size: -; J gene: TRBJ1-2; D gene: TRBD1; V gene: TRBV4-2; CDR3 protein: CASSQDLGTGDGYTF; CDR3 DNA: TGTGCCAGCAGCCAAGATCTCGGGACAGGGGATGGCTACACCTTC
clone size: -; J gene: TRBJ2-2; D gene: -; V gene: TRBV19; CDR3 protein: CASSLKQGGELFF; CDR3 DNA: TGTGCCAGTAGTTTAAAACAGGGCGGGGAGCTGTTTTTT
clone size: -; J gene: TRBJ1-3; D gene: -; V gene: TRBV27; CDR3 protein: CARRDIPRCSGNTIYF; CDR3 DNA: TGTGCCAGACGGGACATCCCACGGTGCTCTGGAAACACCATATATTTT